This T cell receptor beta chain came from a study of radiation and T cells in renal cell carcinoma. Germline CDR1 is LGHNA and CDR2 is YNFKEQ. The ends lost 1 base at V and 6 bases at J; junction bases unmatched: 9. The CDR3 runs 19 residues. The time point was: baseline pretreatment blood. As to treatment: 15 Gy SBRT to primary tumor, nephrectomy 4 weeks later. After SBRT, blood was collected at 2 and 4 weeks, plus baseline. Sequencing used immunoSEQ multiplex PCR; TCRdb keeps in-frame clones, though not all of them. Among 45,000 to 65,000 clones listed, 65% to 85% were seen once. This TCR was recovered from a man aged 60-69 years with renal cell carcinoma. This specimen was blood, taken from a patient whose treatment included radiotherapy and nephrectomy. V usage is TRBV4-2 and J usage is TRBJ2-1, with TRBD2 identical over 16 bases. CDR3 DNA: TGTGCCAGCAGCCAAGGCCCGGGACTAGCGGGAGGGCCTGGCAATGAGCAGTTCTTC. It specifies CASSQGPGLAGGPGNEQFF.